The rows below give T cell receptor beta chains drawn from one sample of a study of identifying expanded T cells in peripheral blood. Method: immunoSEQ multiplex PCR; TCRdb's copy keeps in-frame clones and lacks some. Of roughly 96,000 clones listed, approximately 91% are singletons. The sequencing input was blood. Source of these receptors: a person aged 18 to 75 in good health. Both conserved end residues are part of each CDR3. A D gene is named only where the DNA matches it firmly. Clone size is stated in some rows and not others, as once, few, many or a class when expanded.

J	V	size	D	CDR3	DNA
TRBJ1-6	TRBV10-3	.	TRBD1	CAISPGQESDNSPLHF	TGTGCCATCAGTCCTGGACAGGAATCAGATAATTCACCCCTCCACTTT
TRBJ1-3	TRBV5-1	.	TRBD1	CASSQSPGQGSGNTIYF	TGCGCCAGCAGCCAGAGTCCGGGACAGGGATCTGGAAACACCATATATTTT
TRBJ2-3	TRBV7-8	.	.	CASSLGGEDTQYF	TGTGCCAGCAGCTTAGGGGGAGAGGATACGCAGTATTTT
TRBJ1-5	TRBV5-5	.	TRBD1	CASSSGQPNSNQPQHF	TGTGCCAGCAGCTCGGGACAGCCAAATAGCAATCAGCCCCAGCATTTT
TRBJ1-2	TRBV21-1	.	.	CASQHAQGDYGYTF	TGTGCCAGTCAGCACGCGCAGGGAGACTATGGCTACACCTTC
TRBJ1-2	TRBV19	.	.	CATVPGTGGYTF	TGTGCCACAGTCCCGGGGACCGGGGGCTACACCTTC
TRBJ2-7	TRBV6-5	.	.	CASSYDTFSYEQYF	TGTGCCAGCAGTTACGACACCTTCTCCTACGAGCAGTACTTC
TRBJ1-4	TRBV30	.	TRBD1	CACGDRGNEKLFF	TGTGCCTGCGGGGACAGGGGAAACGAAAAACTGTTTTTT
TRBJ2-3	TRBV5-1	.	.	CASSLAGAPSTDTQYF	TGCGCCAGCAGCTTGGCAGGGGCGCCTAGCACAGATACGCAGTATTTT
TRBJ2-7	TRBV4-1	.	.	CASSQDRGAPWEQYF	TGCGCCAGCAGCCAAGATAGAGGGGCGCCCTGGGAGCAGTACTTC
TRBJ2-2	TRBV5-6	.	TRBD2	CASSLDLAGGWMNTGELFF	TGTGCCAGCAGCTTGGATCTAGCGGGAGGGTGGATGAACACCGGGGAGCTGTTTTTT
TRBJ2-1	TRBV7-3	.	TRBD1	CASSPLRDSEQFF	TGTGCCAGCAGCCCACTTAGGGACAGTGAGCAGTTCTTC
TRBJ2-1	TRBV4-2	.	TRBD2	CASSRESSGVYNEQFF	TGTGCCAGCAGCCGAGAATCTAGCGGGGTCTACAATGAGCAGTTCTTC
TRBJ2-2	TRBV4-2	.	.	CASSQTSHPGELFF	TGTGCCAGCAGCCAGACGTCCCATCCCGGGGAGCTGTTTTTT
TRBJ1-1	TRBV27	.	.	CASSLIGGRSTEAFF	TGTGCCAGCAGTTTAATCGGGGGGCGTAGTACTGAAGCTTTCTTT
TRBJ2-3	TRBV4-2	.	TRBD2	CASSLTSGSSDTQYF	TGTGCCAGCAGCCTAACTAGCGGGAGTTCAGATACGCAGTATTTT
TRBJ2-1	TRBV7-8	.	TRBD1	CASSPFGQADGEQFF	TGTGCCAGCAGCCCCTTCGGACAGGCCGACGGGGAGCAGTTCTTC
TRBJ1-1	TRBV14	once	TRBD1	CASRLRGPGTEAFF	TGTGCCAGCAGACTCAGGGGGCCGGGCACTGAAGCTTTCTTT
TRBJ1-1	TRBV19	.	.	CASLEGRLAEAFF	TGTGCCAGCTTGGAGGGCAGGTTGGCTGAAGCTTTCTTT
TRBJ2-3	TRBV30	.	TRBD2	CASVGLAGPDTQYF	TGTGCCTCCGTCGGGTTAGCGGGCCCAGATACGCAGTATTTT
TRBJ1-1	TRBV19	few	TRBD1	CASSKNRGSMNTEAFF	TGTGCCAGTAGTAAAAACAGGGGTTCCATGAACACTGAAGCTTTCTTT
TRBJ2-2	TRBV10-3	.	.	CAIRGQGTGELFF	TGTGCCATCAGGGGTCAAGGCACCGGGGAGCTGTTTTTT
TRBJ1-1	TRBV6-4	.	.	CASSEGRGTEAFF	TGTGCCAGCAGTGAGGGTAGGGGGACTGAAGCTTTCTTT
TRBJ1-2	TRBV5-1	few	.	CASSPGPAYGYTF	TGCGCCAGCAGTCCCGGCCCTGCTTATGGCTACACCTTC
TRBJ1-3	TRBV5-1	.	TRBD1	CASSSTGPGNTIYF	TGCGCCAGCAGCTCGACAGGGCCTGGAAACACCATATATTTT
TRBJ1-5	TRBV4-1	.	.	CASSQNGPRGNQPQHF	TGCGCCAGCAGCCAAAACGGTCCCAGAGGTAATCAGCCCCAGCATTTT
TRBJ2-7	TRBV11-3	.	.	CASSPSGVPIYEQYF	TGTGCCAGCAGCCCGTCAGGAGTCCCTATCTACGAGCAGTACTTC
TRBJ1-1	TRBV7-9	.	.	CASAPGGTEAFF	TGTGCCAGCGCCCCGGGGGGCACTGAAGCTTTCTTT
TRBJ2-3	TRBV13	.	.	CASSPGRDTQYF	TGTGCCAGCAGCCCTGGGAGGGATACGCAGTATTTT
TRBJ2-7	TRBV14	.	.	CASSLQSGGYEQYF	TGTGCCAGCAGCCTTCAATCCGGCGGGTACGAGCAGTACTTC
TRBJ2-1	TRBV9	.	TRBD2	CASSALAGAPYNEQFF	TGTGCCAGCAGCGCCCTAGCGGGAGCACCCTACAATGAGCAGTTCTTC
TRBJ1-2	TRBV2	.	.	CASSEFGRGRGYTF	TGTGCCAGCAGTGAGTTCGGCAGGGGACGTGGCTACACCTTC
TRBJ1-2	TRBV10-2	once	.	CASSRDSYGYTF	TGCGCCAGCAGCCGGGACTCCTATGGCTACACCTTC
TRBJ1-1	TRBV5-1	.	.	CASSLAGLSTEAFF	TGCGCCAGCAGCTTGGCCGGGCTGTCCACTGAAGCTTTCTTT
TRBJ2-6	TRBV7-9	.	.	CASSLDGSGANVLTF	TGTGCCAGCAGCTTAGATGGCTCTGGGGCCAACGTCCTGACTTTC
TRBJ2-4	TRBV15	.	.	CATSTRTGPLAKNIQYF	TGTGCCACCAGCACCAGAACAGGACCCTTAGCCAAAAACATTCAGTACTTC
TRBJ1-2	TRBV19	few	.	CASSRFNYGYTF	TGTGCCAGTAGTAGGTTCAACTATGGCTACACCTTC
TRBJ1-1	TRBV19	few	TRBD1	CASSPRRGRPFTEAFF	TGTGCCAGTAGTCCCCGCAGGGGGCGCCCCTTCACTGAAGCTTTCTTT
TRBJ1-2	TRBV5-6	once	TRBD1	CASSEGQKYGYTF	TGTGCCAGCAGCGAGGGACAGAAGTATGGCTACACCTTC
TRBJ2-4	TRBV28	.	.	CASSFIRTVAKNIQYF	TGTGCCAGCAGTTTTATAAGGACCGTAGCCAAAAACATTCAGTACTTC
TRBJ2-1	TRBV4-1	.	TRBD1	CASSQGTGAYNEQFF	TGCGCCAGCAGCCAGGGGACAGGGGCCTACAATGAGCAGTTCTTC
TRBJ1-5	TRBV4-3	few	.	CASSQNAATDQPQHF	TGCGCCAGCAGCCAAAATGCGGCGACTGATCAGCCCCAGCATTTT